The clone carrying this TCR beta chain showed up many times. Researchers made TCR cDNA using 5'RACE template switching, and this step added a universal primer site and UMIs. Each CDR3 protein is one row after TCRdb ran MiXCR on the 5' RACE reads. The sample yields tens of thousands of distinct CDR3 sequences, approximately 5.5% seen once. Germline V gene lookup returns CDR1 SGHDT and CDR2 YYEEEE. This CDR3 region has 14 residues. Unmatched junction bases numbered 2, after V lost 3 bases and J lost 5 bases. This entry comes from a study of T cells after yellow fever vaccination. In the study overall: EM, EMRA, CM and Tscm memory subsets were separated by sorting (using CD3, CD45RA, CCR7 and CD95).

Study results and limitations: In post-booster samples, most primary-vaccination clones reappeared (roughly 96% CD4, nearly 90% CD8). Peaking on day 5 versus 15, the secondary response was faster but weaker.

The rearrangement uses TRBV5-6 and TRBJ1-2; TRBD1 matches 12 bases. This clonotype was obtained from a young man who received the YFV17D yellow fever vaccine. This specimen consisted of PBMCs, either bulk or a sorted T-cell subset (CD4+, CD8+, memory, or dextramer-sorted; not recorded which), obtained on the day of the yellow fever booster vaccination. The CDR3, as DNA: TGTGCCAGCAGCTGGGGACAGGGGGCTTATGGCTACACCTTC. It codes for CASSWGQGAYGYTF.